One and the same sample provided the 9 T cell receptor beta chains below, sequenced in a study of beta chain features in type 1 diabetes. Overall study results and limits: People with Type 1 diabetes carried modestly yet significantly shorter TCRB CDR3s in all four CD4+ subsets.

Sequencing targeted expressed TCRB transcripts, as all isolated RNA had been reverse transcribed. The assay was immunoSEQ multiplex PCR, and TCRdb's table has in-frame clones only and misses some. The repertoire holds around 710,000 clones, 9.5% to 15% seen once, with around 0.12% in the top ten. These receptors have no identified antigens. The sequenced material came from naive CD4+ T cells from blood. The receptors originated from a man aged 25 to 40 with type 1 diabetes.

The chain couples TRBV18 to TRBJ2-6; TRBD2 is a possible D gene (5 bases). This CDR3 has 14 amino acids. The V end lost 3 bases, the J end lost 4 bases, and 7 bases lay between the germline ends. CDR1 and CDR2 from the germline V gene are KGHSH and LQKENI. The CDR3 bases are TGTGCCAGCTCACCGGACTGGGGGGCCAACGTCCTGACTTTC. Its protein product is CASSPDWGANVLTF.

This clone was observed a few times. The V gene is TRBV7-9, the J gene TRBJ2-1, with a weak D call TRBD1 (5 bases). CDR3 size: 15 residues. Between the trimmed V and J ends, which lost 1 base and 5 bases, there was a span of 12 bases. The germline CDR1 and CDR2 sequences are SEHNR and FQNEAQ (reference sequence). The CDR3 DNA reads as TGTGCCAGCAGCTTAGGACAGACTCTAAACAATGAGCAGTTCTTC. This encodes CASSLGQTLNNEQFF.

This clone occurred a few times. This chain uses TRBV6-1 with TRBJ1-4; TRBD1 matches at 7 bases. V dropped 2 bases and J dropped 6; count of bases not matched to a gene: 6. The CDR3 extends over 15 amino acids. The germline CDR1 and CDR2 sequences are MNHNS and SASEGT. For the CDR3, the DNA is TGTGCCAGCAGTGAACAAGGGGGCGCTGATGAAAAACTGTTTTTT. Protein product: CASSEQGGADEKLFF.

Only a few counts were recorded for this clone. J is TRBJ2-1 and V is TRBV5-1, with TRBD2 matching 12 bases. The length of the CDR3 is 17 residues. V was pared by 2 bases and J by 5 bases, with 8 bases of the junction left unmatched. CDR1 and CDR2 from the germline V gene are SGHRS and YFSETQ. The DNA for the CDR3 is TGCGCCAGCAGCTTTTCCGGGACTAGCGGGTCCAACAATGAGCAGTTCTTC. This sequence encodes CASSFSGTSGSNNEQFF.

The chain combines TRBV10-2 with TRBJ1-2, with unresolved D. The germline gives CDR1 WSHSY, CDR2 SAAADI. Deletions cut 7 bases from V and 5 bases from J, with 17 bases between. CDR3 length: 14 residues. The CDR3 bases are TGCGCCAGCACCGAAAGGCAGACCTCTTATGGCTACACCTTC. Amino acid sequence: CASTERQTSYGYTF.

This clone was observed a few times. The junction and the germline gene differ at one end; a read error may be behind it. The genes are TRBV6-5 and TRBJ2-3; D is tentatively TRBD1 or TRBD2 (5 bases each). Germline assignment: CDR1 MNHEY and CDR2 SVGAGI. The CDR3 loop spans 15 amino acids. The CDR3 reads CASSSLGVLLDPQYF. As DNA, the CDR3 is TGTGCCAGCAGTTCCCTGGGGGTGCTTTTAGATCCGCAGTATTTT.

The chain carries TRBV5-1 and TRBJ1-1, with D unclear. CDR3 length equals 13 residues. CDR1 is SGHRS and CDR2 is YFSETQ in the germline V gene. V lost 5 bases and J 0 bases, leaving 8 bases between the germline ends. The CDR3 nucleotides read TGCGCCAGCAGGACGTGGATGAACACTGAAGCTTTCTTT. This translates into CASRTWMNTEAFF.

This clone was seen only once. This sequence joins TRBV9 and TRBJ2-2; possibly TRBD1 or TRBD2 for D (5 bases each). V dropped 1 base and J dropped 4 bases, with 11 bases sitting between them. The CDR3 extends over 15 amino acids. The V gene's germline CDR1 is SGDLS and CDR2 YYNGEE. This chain's CDR3 is CASSVSGGTTGELFF. The CDR3 nucleotides are TGTGCCAGCAGCGTATCTGGGGGTACCACCGGGGAGCTGTTTTTT.

The chain carries TRBV25-1 and TRBJ2-7; a weak D match, TRBD1 (5 bases). The CDR3 length is 14 residues. The germline V gene encodes CDR1 MGHDK and CDR2 SYGVNS. Trimming removed 4 bases at V and 1 base at J, with 11 bases between. CDR3 residues: CASSGQTSSYEQYF. In DNA, the CDR3 is TGTGCCAGCAGTGGACAGACTTCTTCCTACGAGCAGTACTTC.